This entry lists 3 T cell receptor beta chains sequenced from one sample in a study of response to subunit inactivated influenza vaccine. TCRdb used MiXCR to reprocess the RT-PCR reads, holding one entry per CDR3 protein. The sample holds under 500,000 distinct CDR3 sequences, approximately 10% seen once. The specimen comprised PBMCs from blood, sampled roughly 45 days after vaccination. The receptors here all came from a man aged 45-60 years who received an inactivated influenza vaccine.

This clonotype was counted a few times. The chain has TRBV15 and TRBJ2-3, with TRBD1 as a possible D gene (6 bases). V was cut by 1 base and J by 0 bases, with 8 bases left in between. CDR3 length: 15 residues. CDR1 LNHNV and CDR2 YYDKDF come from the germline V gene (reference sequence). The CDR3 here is CATSRGQESTDTQYF. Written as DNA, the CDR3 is TGTGCCACCAGCAGAGGACAGGAAAGCACAGATACGCAGTATTTT.

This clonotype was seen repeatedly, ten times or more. For the CDR3, the DNA is TGTGCCAGCAGTGAGACAGTTACCTATGGCTACACCTTC. Protein sequence: CASSETVTYGYTF. The rearrangement links TRBV12-3 or TRBV12-4 to TRBJ1-2; a possible D gene is TRBD1 (5 bases). V was clipped by 5 bases and J by 4 bases, with 11 bases between them. The CDR3 spans 13 residues.

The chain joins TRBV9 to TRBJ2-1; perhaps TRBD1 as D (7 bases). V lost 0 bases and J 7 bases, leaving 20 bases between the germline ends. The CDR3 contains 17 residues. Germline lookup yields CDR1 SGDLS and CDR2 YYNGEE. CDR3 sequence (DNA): TGTGCCAGCAGCGTAGATGGAGGGCAGGGGGTCCTAAATGAGCAGTTCTTC. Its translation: CASSVDGGQGVLNEQFF.